The present entry profiles one T cell receptor beta chain with its context. V dropped 6 bases and J dropped 2; count of bases not matched to a gene: 13. CDR1 is MNHEY, CDR2 SMNVEV, per germline (reference sequence). The CDR3 is 16 residues long. The data originate from a study of technical replicates of blood from a few donors. TCRdb keeps only in-frame clones here, not all; method: immunoSEQ multiplex PCR. Of about 82,000 clones listed, about 90% are singletons. The chain recombines TRBV27 with TRBJ2-7, with 7 bases aligning to TRBD1. Sequencing was done on a sample of T cells isolated from PBMCs. The source of this sequence is a human donor in good health. CDR3 in amino acids: CASRPRGSSQTYEQYF. CDR3 DNA: TGTGCCAGCAGACCCAGGGGGTCATCTCAGACCTACGAGCAGTACTTC.